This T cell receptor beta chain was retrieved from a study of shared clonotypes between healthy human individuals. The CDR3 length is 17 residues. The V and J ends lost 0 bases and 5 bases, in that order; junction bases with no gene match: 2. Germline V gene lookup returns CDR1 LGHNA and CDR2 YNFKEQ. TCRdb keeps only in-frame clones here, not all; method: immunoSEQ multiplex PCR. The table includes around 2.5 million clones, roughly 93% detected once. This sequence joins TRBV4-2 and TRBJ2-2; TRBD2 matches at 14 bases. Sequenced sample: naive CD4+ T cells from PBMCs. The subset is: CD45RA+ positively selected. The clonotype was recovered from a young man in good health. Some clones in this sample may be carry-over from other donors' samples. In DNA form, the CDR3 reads TGTGCCAGCAGCCAAGAGGGACTAGCGGGAGCAACCGGGGAGCTGTTTTTT. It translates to CASSQEGLAGATGELFF.